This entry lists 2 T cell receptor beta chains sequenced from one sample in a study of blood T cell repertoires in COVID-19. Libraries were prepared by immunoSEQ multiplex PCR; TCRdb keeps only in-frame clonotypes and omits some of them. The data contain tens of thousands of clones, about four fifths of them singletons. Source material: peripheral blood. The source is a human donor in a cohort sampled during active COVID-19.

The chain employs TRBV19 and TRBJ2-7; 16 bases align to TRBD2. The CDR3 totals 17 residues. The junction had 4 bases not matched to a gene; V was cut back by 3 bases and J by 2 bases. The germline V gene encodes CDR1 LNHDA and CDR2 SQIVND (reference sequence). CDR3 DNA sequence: TGTGCCAGTAGTATTGCGGGACTAGCGGGAGGGACCTACGAGCAGTACTTC. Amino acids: CASSIAGLAGGTYEQYF.

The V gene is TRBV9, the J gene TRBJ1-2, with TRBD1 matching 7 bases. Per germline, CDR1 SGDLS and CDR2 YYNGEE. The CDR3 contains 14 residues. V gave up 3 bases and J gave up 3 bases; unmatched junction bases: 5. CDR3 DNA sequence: TGTGCCAGCAGCGGTTGGACAGGTGACTATGGCTACACCTTC. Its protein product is CASSGWTGDYGYTF.